The rows below give T cell receptor beta chains drawn from one sample of a study of CD8 T cell repertoires and HIV-1 epitope variants. The antigens of these receptors remain unknown. The repertoire was sequenced with immunoSEQ multiplex PCR; TCRdb's copy has only in-frame clones and lacks some. The sample holds around 4,000 clones; 60% to 75% are singletons and the top ten take about 48%. Sequenced material: cultured CD8+ T cells derived from PBMCs. These receptors came from a male donor with HIV. CDR3s include the opening cysteine and the closing phenylalanine or tryptophan. The D gene is left open where the match is weak. The size field is filled for only some rows; it gives once, few, many or a size class.

-,TRBV4-2,TRBJ1-2,-,CASSQEGIGGHGYTF,TGTGCCAGCAGCCAAGAAGGAATCGGGGGGCATGGCTACACCTTC
-,TRBV27,TRBJ1-1,-,CASSLYEGGNTEAFF,TGTGCCAGCAGTTTATATGAGGGAGGGAACACTGAAGCTTTCTTT
-,TRBV2,TRBJ2-2,-,CASSDRLNTGELFF,TGTGCCAGCAGTGACAGATTGAACACCGGGGAGCTGTTTTTT
few,TRBV7-9,TRBJ2-7,-,CASSKEGDSEQYF,TGTGCCAGCAGTAAAGAAGGGGATAGCGAGCAGTACTTC
few,TRBV7-3,TRBJ2-1,TRBD2,CASSLLAGGRNEQFF,TGTGCCAGCAGCTTACTAGCGGGGGGGCGAAATGAGCAGTTCTTC
-,TRBV30,TRBJ2-2,-,CAWSVLGDTGELFF,TGTGCCTGGAGTGTATTGGGGGACACCGGGGAGCTGTTTTTT
-,TRBV10-3,TRBJ2-7,TRBD2,CAISESISGGSSEQYF,TGTGCCATCAGTGAGTCGATCAGCGGGGGGTCGAGTGAGCAGTACTTC
-,TRBV27,TRBJ2-7,TRBD1,CASSHAVTGVYEQYF,TGTGCCAGCAGCCACGCTGTAACAGGGGTCTACGAGCAGTACTTC
-,TRBV27,TRBJ2-2,-,CASSAPGVTGELFF,TGTGCCAGCAGTGCCCCGGGAGTGACCGGGGAGCTGTTTTTT
few,TRBV21-1,TRBJ2-7,-,CASSLPSSYEQYF,TGTGCCAGCAGCTTACCAAGCTCCTACGAGCAGTACTTC
once,TRBV6-5,TRBJ2-3,-,CASSRGHPSTDTQYF,TGTGCCAGCAGCCGAGGACACCCTAGCACAGATACGCAGTATTTT
-,TRBV25-1,TRBJ2-2,-,CASTEYTGELFF,TGTGCCAGCACCGAGTACACCGGGGAGCTGTTTTTT
-,TRBV27,TRBJ2-7,TRBD2,CASSSGGSPYEQYF,TGTGCCAGCAGCTCGGGAGGGAGTCCCTACGAGCAGTACTTC
once,TRBV6-1,TRBJ2-3,-,CASSEAEGSYYADTQYF,TGTGCCAGCAGTGAAGCCGAGGGCAGTTACTACGCAGATACGCAGTATTTT
-,TRBV5-6,TRBJ1-1,-,CASSLGVLMGTEAFF,TGTGCCAGCAGCTTGGGAGTGTTGATGGGCACTGAAGCTTTCTTT
-,TRBV5-6,TRBJ2-1,-,CASSLGGINEQFF,TGTGCCAGCAGCTTGGGGGGAATCAATGAGCAGTTCTTC
-,TRBV10-2,TRBJ2-7,-,CASSPVQGPNEQYF,TGCGCCAGCAGTCCTGTCCAGGGTCCCAACGAGCAGTACTTC
few,TRBV27,TRBJ2-3,TRBD2,CASSSTSTSGDTDTQYF,TGTGCCAGCAGTTCTACATCGACTAGCGGAGACACAGATACGCAGTATTTT
-,TRBV27,TRBJ2-1,-,CASSSKFQTQIPSVGQFF,TGTGCCAGCAGTTCCAAGTTCCAGACTCAAATCCCGTCCGTGGGGCAGTTCTTC
few,TRBV9,TRBJ2-2,-,CASSSGGDTGELFF,TGTGCCAGCAGCTCAGGGGGGGACACCGGGGAGCTGTTTTTT
few,TRBV19,TRBJ2-1,-,CASSSLTREQFF,TGTGCCAGTAGTAGCCTTACAAGGGAGCAGTTCTTC
few,TRBV7-9,TRBJ2-5,-,CASSLETQYF,TGTGCCAGCAGCTTAGAGACCCAGTACTTC
-,TRBV9,TRBJ1-6,-,CASSLRGGNSPLHF,TGTGCCAGCAGCCTTAGAGGTGGGAATTCACCCCTCCACTTT
-,TRBV27,TRBJ2-1,-,CASSPLGAAEQFF,TGTGCCAGCAGTCCCCTTGGAGCCGCTGAGCAGTTCTTC